Given below is one T cell receptor beta chain in context. Its matching antigen is unknown. This sample was taken from a study of STAT3 mutations in large granular lymphocyte leukemia. The protocol was immunoSEQ multiplex PCR, while the TCRdb copy is restricted to in-frame clones and leaves out a portion. The profile covers some 1,700 clones, with approximately 60% appearing a single time and about 35% taken by the ten largest. Study-level findings and limits: No sample exists from the first appearance of each clone. In several patients, dominant TCR clone burden exceeded STAT3 mutant burden, suggesting STAT3 mutation arose secondarily. Every T-cell large granular lymphocyte leukemia patient had at least one immunodominant TCR beta clonotype.

The sequenced material came from peripheral blood mononuclear cells. The sequence came from a man aged 60 to 75 with T-cell large granular lymphocyte leukemia. Some clones in this sample may be carry-over from other donors' samples.

The CDR3 is CASSFQGQVEAFF. As DNA, the CDR3 is TGTGCCAGCAGCTTCCAGGGTCAGGTTGAAGCTTTCTTT. The chain uses TRBV7-9 and TRBJ1-1; possible D gene TRBD1, 5 bases. V was pared by 3 bases and J by 7 bases, with 12 bases between. CDR1 is SEHNR and CDR2 is FQNEAQ in the germline V gene (reference sequence). This CDR3 is 13 amino acids long. The full variable domain, in which reference TRBV7-9 and TRBJ1-1 provide the parts outside the CDR3, is DTGVSQNPRHKITKRGQNVTFRCDPISEHNRLYWYRQTLGQGPEFLTYFQNEAQLEKSRLLSDRFSAERPKGSFSTLEIQRTEQGDSAMYLCASSFQGQVEAFFGQGTRLTVV.